Given below is one TCR beta chain in context. Its target is not known. The source of the sample is a study of long-term antiretroviral therapy in people with HIV. Study-wide findings and caveats: Against controls, HIV repertoires showed narrower ranges of CDR3 length. Upon ART, diversity increased but remained lower than transplant donor controls.

Runs used v3.0 of the immunoSEQ assay and were done at survey level. The protocol was immunoSEQ multiplex PCR, while the TCRdb copy is restricted to in-frame clones and leaves out a portion. The sample has fewer than 45,000 clones, 75% to 90% seen once. Each participant with HIV received care in the United States. Ahead of DNA extraction, samples held about 0.95-10 million cryopreserved PBMC each. CDR1 MNHNY and CDR2 SVGAGI come from the germline V gene (reference sequence). The ends were cut back, 6 bases at V and 3 bases at J, with 11 bases in the middle. This CDR3 contains 13 residues. This sequence was found in a young man with HIV. The input for sequencing was unsorted PBMCs, taken 2.2 years after starting antiretroviral therapy. The rearrangement links TRBV6-6 to TRBJ1-1; D is possibly TRBD1 (5 bases). The CDR3: CASRAGSYTEAFF. The CDR3 DNA follows: TGTGCCAGCAGAGCAGGGTCATACACTGAAGCTTTCTTT.